This T cell receptor (beta chain) came from a study of shared clonotypes between healthy human individuals. V dropped 4 bases and J dropped 1; count of bases not matched to a gene: 11. This CDR3 is 18 amino acids long. Germline assignment: CDR1 SGHRS and CDR2 YFSETQ. As originally analysed: ImmunoSEQ only sent back junction sequences with no quality scores, so filtering was done differently. Libraries were prepared by immunoSEQ multiplex PCR; TCRdb keeps only in-frame clonotypes and omits some of them. From that table come the V and J calls and clone size; the DNA was used to work out D and trimming. The repertoire has roughly 1,000,000 clones, approximately 80% of them found once; the top ten carry about 0.52%. Donors comprised only Caucasian adults living in Nashville, Tennessee.

The rearrangement links TRBV5-1 to TRBJ2-5, with 12 bases aligning to TRBD2. The sequence derives from a man in his late teens or twenties in good health. Some clones in this sample may be carry-over from other donors' samples. Sequenced material: memory CD4+ T cells from PBMCs. Subset noted: CD45RA-negative fraction. The CDR3: CASSHGLAGSVGQETQYF. The CDR3, as DNA: TGCGCCAGCAGCCACGGACTAGCGGGATCGGTTGGCCAAGAGACCCAGTACTTC.